This T cell receptor (beta chain) was identified during a study of control samples from healthy donors and cancer patients. This table comes from immunoSEQ multiplex PCR, and its TCRdb copy is limited to in-frame clones, with some not included. The sample lists about 140,000 clones, roughly 90% occurring once. The CDR3 has 14 residues. The V gene lost 0 bases and the J gene lost 10 bases, with 16 bases spanning the gap. The germline V gene encodes CDR1 SGHTS and CDR2 YDEGEE. Sequenced: blood. This clonotype was sampled from a man aged 30 to 45 in good health. The gene calls are TRBV5-8 and TRBJ1-1; D remains ambiguous. CDR3 coding DNA: TGTGCCAGCAGCTTGGCCCCTCGCGAGTCTGCAGCTTTCTTT. Residues: CASSLAPRESAAFF.